These T cell receptor beta chains were read from a single sample in a study of control samples from healthy donors and cancer patients. The repertoire was sequenced with immunoSEQ multiplex PCR; TCRdb's copy has only in-frame clones and lacks some. Of under 450,000 clones in the sample, about 93% were seen once. Sample: PBMCs. The receptors derive from a man aged 40-50 years with head and neck cancer. The CDR3 runs from the conserved cysteine through the conserved F or W. A D gene is named only where the DNA matches it firmly. The size entry is marked missing in some rows and otherwise reads once, few, many or a size class.

v_gene: TRBV6-1; d_gene: NA; abundance: NA; j_gene: TRBJ2-3; CDR3nt: TGTGCCAGCAGTGAAGCGGTCCGGGGTACGCAGTATTTT; CDR3aa: CASSEAVRGTQYF
v_gene: TRBV13; d_gene: NA; abundance: once; j_gene: TRBJ2-3; CDR3nt: TGTGCCAGCAGCCCCGTGGGGTTTGATACGCAGTATTTT; CDR3aa: CASSPVGFDTQYF
v_gene: TRBV2; d_gene: TRBD2; abundance: NA; j_gene: TRBJ2-3; CDR3nt: TGTGCCAGCAGGGGGACTAGCGGGGGGTCAGATACGCAGTATTTT; CDR3aa: CASRGTSGGSDTQYF
v_gene: TRBV7-2; d_gene: NA; abundance: NA; j_gene: TRBJ1-4; CDR3nt: TGTGCCAGCAGCTTAGATGGGGACATTGCAACTAATGAAAAACTGTTTTTT; CDR3aa: CASSLDGDIATNEKLFF
v_gene: TRBV5-6; d_gene: TRBD1; abundance: NA; j_gene: TRBJ2-1; CDR3nt: TGTGCCAGCAGCTTAGGACAGGGCTTAAATGAGCAGTTCTTC; CDR3aa: CASSLGQGLNEQFF
v_gene: TRBV5-1; d_gene: TRBD1; abundance: NA; j_gene: TRBJ2-7; CDR3nt: TGCGCCAGCACCCGGGACGCAGGGGGCTCCGAGCAGTACTTC; CDR3aa: CASTRDAGGSEQYF
v_gene: TRBV28; d_gene: TRBD2; abundance: NA; j_gene: TRBJ2-7; CDR3nt: TGTGCCAGCAGCCCCGCTAGCGGGAGGTTTTACGAGCAGTACTTC; CDR3aa: CASSPASGRFYEQYF
v_gene: TRBV25-1; d_gene: TRBD2; abundance: NA; j_gene: TRBJ2-5; CDR3nt: TGTGCCAGCAGTGAATTCGCAGGGAGGGAGGAGACCCAGTACTTC; CDR3aa: CASSEFAGREETQYF
v_gene: TRBV5-1; d_gene: TRBD1; abundance: NA; j_gene: TRBJ1-4; CDR3nt: TGCGCCAGCAGCTTGGGGACAGGGGAATATGAAAAACTGTTTTTT; CDR3aa: CASSLGTGEYEKLFF
v_gene: TRBV18; d_gene: NA; abundance: NA; j_gene: TRBJ1-2; CDR3nt: TGTGCCAGCTCACCACCTCAACGGGAAAACTATGGCTACACCTTC; CDR3aa: CASSPPQRENYGYTF
v_gene: TRBV27; d_gene: NA; abundance: NA; j_gene: TRBJ2-3; CDR3nt: TGTGCCAGCAGTTTTAATCTGGGAACAGATACGCAGTATTTT; CDR3aa: CASSFNLGTDTQYF
v_gene: TRBV4-1; d_gene: NA; abundance: NA; j_gene: TRBJ1-5; CDR3nt: TGCGCCAGCAGCCAAGATCGGGATCAGCCCCAGCATTTT; CDR3aa: CASSQDRDQPQHF
v_gene: TRBV6-5; d_gene: NA; abundance: NA; j_gene: TRBJ1-1; CDR3nt: TGTGCCAGCAGACACCGGGACGCGGGCACTGAAGCTTTCTTT; CDR3aa: CASRHRDAGTEAFF
v_gene: TRBV18; d_gene: NA; abundance: NA; j_gene: TRBJ1-1; CDR3nt: TGTGCCAGCTCCCGGGGGGCCGCCTCGAACACTGAAGCTTTCTTT; CDR3aa: CASSRGAASNTEAFF
v_gene: TRBV9; d_gene: TRBD2; abundance: NA; j_gene: TRBJ2-1; CDR3nt: TGTGCCAGCAGCGTAGCTCCCCCGACTAGCGGGGGAGACAATGAGCAGTTCTTC; CDR3aa: CASSVAPPTSGGDNEQFF
v_gene: TRBV19; d_gene: TRBD2; abundance: NA; j_gene: TRBJ2-1; CDR3nt: TGTGCCAGTAGTACTAGCGGTGACTCCTACAATGAGCAGTTCTTC; CDR3aa: CASSTSGDSYNEQFF
v_gene: TRBV6-6; d_gene: TRBD1; abundance: NA; j_gene: TRBJ2-1; CDR3nt: TGTGCCAGCAGTCTCGCACAGGGGGCACAATATGAGCAGTTCTTC; CDR3aa: CASSLAQGAQYEQFF
v_gene: TRBV29-1; d_gene: NA; abundance: NA; j_gene: TRBJ1-4; CDR3nt: TGCAGCGTTGCAAGTGAAAAACTGTTTTTT; CDR3aa: CSVASEKLFF
v_gene: TRBV29-1; d_gene: TRBD1; abundance: NA; j_gene: TRBJ1-5; CDR3nt: TGCAGCGTTACCACAGGGGCTAAGAATCAGCCCCAGCATTTT; CDR3aa: CSVTTGAKNQPQHF
v_gene: TRBV9; d_gene: NA; abundance: NA; j_gene: TRBJ1-1; CDR3nt: TGTGCCAGCAGCGGACAGAGGAACACTGAAGCTTTCTTT; CDR3aa: CASSGQRNTEAFF
v_gene: TRBV27; d_gene: TRBD1; abundance: NA; j_gene: TRBJ1-2; CDR3nt: TGTGCCAAAGGAGCTTACAGGGGTTGGAGTGGCTACACCTTC; CDR3aa: CAKGAYRGWSGYTF
v_gene: TRBV6-1; d_gene: TRBD2; abundance: once; j_gene: TRBJ2-1; CDR3nt: TGTGCCAGCAGTGAAACTAGCGGGCCATACAATGAGCAGTTCTTC; CDR3aa: CASSETSGPYNEQFF
v_gene: TRBV28; d_gene: TRBD1; abundance: NA; j_gene: TRBJ2-5; CDR3nt: TGTGCCAGCAGCCCTGCAGGGGGTTGGCGAGAGACCCAGTACTTC; CDR3aa: CASSPAGGWRETQYF
v_gene: TRBV28; d_gene: NA; abundance: NA; j_gene: TRBJ1-5; CDR3nt: TGTGCCAGCAGTTTCAGTAGCAATCAGCCCCAGCATTTT; CDR3aa: CASSFSSNQPQHF